The T cell receptor beta chain under discussion was sequenced for a study of T cell responses to AZD1222 COVID-19 vaccine. TCRdb's table, derived via immunoSEQ multiplex PCR, lists solely in-frame clones and lacks some. The data contain just under 90,000 clones, approximately 89% of them singletons. Germline lookup yields CDR1 ENHRY and CDR2 SYGVKD. The CDR3 length is 14 residues. With V trimmed by 8 bases and J by 3 bases, 8 bases remained unmatched. V and J are TRBV10-3 and TRBJ1-1, with 8 bases matching TRBD1. Here the sequenced sample was peripheral blood, taken 28 days after the second AZD1222 dose. This receptor was identified in an adult who received the AZD1222 COVID-19 vaccine. The CDR3 is CAIQEQGAHTEAFF. Written as DNA, the CDR3 is TGTGCCATCCAAGAGCAGGGGGCACACACTGAAGCTTTCTTT.